This T cell receptor (beta chain) was sequenced in a study of control samples from healthy donors and cancer patients. The assay was immunoSEQ multiplex PCR, and TCRdb's table has in-frame clones only and misses some. The sample records about 85,000 clones, about 90% being singletons. V dropped 0 bases and J dropped 11 bases, with 13 bases sitting between them. The length of the CDR3 is 13 residues. Germline V gene data show CDR1 as SGHNT and CDR2 as YENEEA. This chain connects TRBV11-3 to TRBJ1-1, with a possible D match to TRBD1 (6 bases). The receptor was derived from a man in his fifties or sixties in good health. The sequenced sample consisted of blood. The CDR3 here is CASSLETGSVAFF. DNA of the CDR3: TGTGCCAGCAGCTTAGAAACAGGGTCAGTGGCTTTCTTT. Full variable domain (outside the CDR3, taken from reference TRBV11-3 and TRBJ1-1): EAGVVQSPRYKIIEKKQPVAFWCNPISGHNTLYWYLQNLGQGPELLIRYENEEAVDDSQLPKDRFSAERLKGVDSTLKIQPAELGDSAVYLCASSLETGSVAFFGQGTRLTVV.